The TCR beta chain under discussion was sequenced for a study of cytomegalovirus exposure and HLA in healthy donors. Across the study: Findings of an earlier analysis included over 95 million unique TCR beta sequences from roughly 180 million T cells. Regarding the study as a whole: A highly shared variant cluster was judged a likely technical artifact. Roughly even sequencing depth across donors was the assumption behind the presence/absence analyses.

Use of 60 Vbeta and 13 Jbeta primers characterized the PCR. Profiling relied on immunoSEQ multiplex PCR, and the TCRdb table lists in-frame clones only, not all of them. Of fewer than 250,000 clones listed, over 60% are singletons. In germline, CDR1 is MNHNS, CDR2 SASEGT. This CDR3 contains 13 residues. Note on this clone: The antigen is undetermined. A read error may account for a junction end that differs from germline. Other DNA sequences in this specimen translate into the identical CDR3.

The chain recombines TRBV6-1 with TRBJ1-1; tentatively, D is TRBD1 (5 bases). The sequenced sample was PBMCs. This clonotype originated in a woman aged 40 to 49 in good health and CMV-seronegative. This CDR3 is CASSFWGGSEAFF. In DNA, the CDR3 is TGTGCCAGCAGCTTTTGGGGGGGGTCTGAGGCTTTCTTT.